This TCR beta chain was obtained from a study of cytotoxic CD8 clonotypes in ibrutinib-treated CLL. Study results and caveats: In sustained-remission versus progressing patients, sampling times differed.

This clone has just one count. Its target is unknown. Libraries were prepared by immunoSEQ multiplex PCR; TCRdb keeps only in-frame clonotypes and omits some of them. The sample holds 150,000 or so clones; more than 75% are singletons and the top ten take 6% to 9.5%. This TCR was recovered from a human donor with chronic lymphocytic leukemia. The sequencing used PBMCs, collected after 36 months of ibrutinib treatment.

The CDR3 bases are TGCGCCAGCAGCCAAAGGGGGAATCAGCCCCAGCATTTT. Translated: CASSQRGNQPQHF. V gene TRBV4-1 combines with J gene TRBJ1-5; TRBD1 might be the D (6 bases). This CDR3 has 13 residues. The V and J ends lost 2 bases and 4 bases respectively, with 6 bases between them. Germline loops: CDR1 MGHRA, CDR2 YSYEKL.